These T cell receptor beta chains were read from a single sample in a study of T cell clonotyping in hematopoietic cell transplantation. Data came from immunoSEQ multiplex PCR; TCRdb stores just in-frame clones and leaves some out. The table shows approximately 75,000 clones, with roughly 94% occurring only once. Sequencing was performed on peripheral blood mononuclear cells. All receptors come from a man in his fifties or sixties in good health. Some clones in this sample may be carry-over from other donors' samples. The CDR3 runs from the conserved cysteine through the conserved F or W. Fields, in order: CDR3 protein, CDR3 DNA, V gene, D gene, J gene, clone size. The D gene is left open where the match is weak. Clone size appears in some rows only: once, few, many, or a class for an expanded clone.

CASSLGSKTLYGYTF TGTGCCAGCAGTTTGGGGAGCAAGACCCTCTATGGCTACACCTTC TRBV28 . TRBJ1-2 .
CASSLLRSGNYEQYF TGTGCCAGCAGCCTTCTGAGATCGGGAAACTACGAGCAGTACTTC TRBV27 . TRBJ2-7 .
CASSLTGHGYTF TGTGCCAGCAGCCTCACTGGGCACGGCTACACCTTC TRBV6-5 . TRBJ1-2 .
CASSPRNRVWRLDTF TGTGCCAGCAGCCCACGAAACAGGGTATGGCGTTTGGACACCTTC TRBV5-8 . TRBJ1-2 .
CASSQRTGGSDTIYF TGTGCCAGCAGCCAAAGGACAGGGGGTTCGGACACCATATATTTT TRBV4-2 TRBD1 TRBJ1-3 .
CASSLRTGSGELFF TGTGCCAGCAGCTTGCGGACCGGGTCCGGGGAGCTGTTTTTT TRBV7-9 . TRBJ2-2 .
CASSTPQGASYF TGTGCCAGCAGCACCCCACAAGGGGCTTCGTACTTC TRBV7-9 . TRBJ2-7 .
CASSPTGRENIQYF TGTGCCAGCAGTCCCACAGGGCGCGAAAACATTCAGTACTTC TRBV28 . TRBJ2-4 .
CASSSPEGSTNEKLFF TGTGCCAGCAGCAGCCCCGAGGGTAGCACTAATGAAAAACTGTTTTTT TRBV7-2 . TRBJ1-4 .
CASSQQNRGAGANVLTF TGCGCCAGCAGCCAGCAAAACAGGGGAGCTGGGGCCAACGTCCTGACTTTC TRBV4-3 TRBD1 TRBJ2-6 .
CASSDYGEETQYF TGTGCCAGCAGTGACTATGGCGAAGAGACCCAGTACTTC TRBV6-5 . TRBJ2-5 once
CASSSAGGAETEAFF TGTGCCAGTAGTTCGGCCGGGGGGGCGGAGACTGAAGCTTTCTTT TRBV19 . TRBJ1-1 .
CASSLRQLGGSEAFF TGTGCCAGCAGCCTCCGCCAGTTAGGTGGCTCTGAAGCTTTCTTT TRBV28 . TRBJ1-1 .
CASSPAGVTYNEQFF TGTGCCAGCAGCCCGGCGGGGGTAACCTACAATGAGCAGTTCTTC TRBV6-5 TRBD2 TRBJ2-1 .
CAWSGTDNQPQHF TGTGCCTGGAGTGGGACGGACAATCAGCCCCAGCATTTT TRBV30 . TRBJ1-5 .
CASRGTGELFF TGTGCCAGCAGGGGGACCGGGGAGCTGTTTTTT TRBV11-1 . TRBJ2-2 .
CATRQGGGTGELFF TGTGCCACCCGCCAGGGAGGCGGCACCGGGGAGCTGTTTTTT TRBV6-1 . TRBJ2-2 once
CAWSDTELRSNQPQHF TGTGCCTGGAGCGATACAGAGCTACGGAGCAATCAGCCCCAGCATTTT TRBV30 . TRBJ1-5 .
CAWSINGQGGFRIF TGTGCCTGGAGTATTAATGGACAGGGCGGTTTTAGGATTTTT TRBV30 TRBD1 TRBJ1-4 .
CASSQREEQFF TGTGCCAGCAGCCAAAGGGAGGAGCAGTTCTTC TRBV7-6 . TRBJ2-1 .
CAWSVRRGSGELFF TGTGCCTGGAGTGTACGCCGGGGGTCCGGGGAGCTGTTTTTT TRBV30 . TRBJ2-2 once
CASSADRGNNEKLFF TGTGCCAGCAGTGCTGACAGGGGGAATAATGAAAAACTGTTTTTT TRBV6-1 TRBD1 TRBJ1-4 .
CASSEVGQGASYEQYF TGTGCCAGCAGTGAGGTGGGACAGGGGGCCTCCTACGAGCAGTACTTC TRBV2 TRBD1 TRBJ2-7 .
CASSLANVRYTGELFF TGCGCCAGCAGCTTGGCCAACGTCAGATACACCGGGGAGCTGTTTTTT TRBV5-1 . TRBJ2-2 .
CASTSRIQGRNQPQHF TGTGCCAGCACCTCCCGGATCCAGGGACGCAATCAGCCCCAGCATTTT TRBV7-3 . TRBJ1-5 .
CASSRTSGGPNTGELFF TGTGCCAGCAGTCGGACTAGCGGGGGGCCGAACACCGGGGAGCTGTTTTTT TRBV11-2 TRBD2 TRBJ2-2 .
CASSGGLASDEQFF TGTGCCAGCAGTGGTGGGCTAGCCTCGGATGAGCAGTTCTTC TRBV2 . TRBJ2-1 once
CASSYRRFDWNTEAFF TGTGCCAGCAGTTACAGACGCTTTGACTGGAACACTGAAGCTTTCTTT TRBV6-5 . TRBJ1-1 .
CASSRQNTGELFF TGTGCCAGCAGCAGACAGAACACCGGGGAGCTGTTTTTT TRBV7-2 . TRBJ2-2 .
CASSLEYGTAREKLFF TGTGCCAGCAGCTTAGAGTATGGGACAGCTAGAGAAAAACTGTTTTTT TRBV7-2 TRBD1 TRBJ1-4 .
CAWNTLGSQETQYF TGTGCCTGGAACACCCTAGGGTCCCAAGAGACCCAGTACTTC TRBV30 . TRBJ2-5 .
CASSLLAGASGGEQYF TGTGCCAGCAGCTTACTAGCGGGAGCGTCCGGAGGCGAGCAGTACTTC TRBV5-6 TRBD2 TRBJ2-7 .
CASSVGDRGYHEQFF TGTGCCAGCAGCGTAGGCGACAGGGGCTATCATGAGCAGTTCTTC TRBV9 TRBD1 TRBJ2-1 .
CATSTSWAGYEQYF TGTGCCACCAGTACCAGTTGGGCCGGCTACGAGCAGTACTTC TRBV28 . TRBJ2-7 .
CASSGSSGTGVHEQYF TGTGCCAGTAGTGGGAGTTCCGGGACAGGGGTCCACGAGCAGTACTTC TRBV19 TRBD1 TRBJ2-7 .
CASSPQGGNEQFF TGTGCCAGCAGCCCCCAGGGGGGCAATGAGCAGTTCTTC TRBV7-2 . TRBJ2-1 few
CASRILENTGELFF TGTGCCAGCAGAATACTAGAGAACACCGGGGAGCTGTTTTTT TRBV2 . TRBJ2-2 .
CASSQPLQYF TGTGCCAGCAGTCAGCCGCTGCAGTACTTC TRBV6-1 . TRBJ2-7 .
CASRLGAGGDTQYF TGTGCCAGCAGACTAGGGGCCGGGGGAGATACGCAGTATTTT TRBV28 . TRBJ2-3 .
CASSPGGRSRGEKLFF TGTGCCAGCAGCCCGGGAGGCAGATCCCGGGGAGAAAAACTGTTTTTT TRBV7-6 . TRBJ1-4 .
CASGPDRGREQFF TGTGCTAGTGGTCCGGACAGGGGAAGAGAGCAGTTCTTC TRBV12-5 TRBD1 TRBJ2-1 .
CASSEFGEFNSPLHF TGTGCCAGCAGTGAATTTGGGGAATTTAATTCACCCCTCCACTTT TRBV25-1 . TRBJ1-6 .